This is a list of T cell receptor beta chains from one sample in a study of cytomegalovirus exposure and HLA in healthy donors. Profiled with immunoSEQ multiplex PCR; TCRdb holds only in-frame clones, not every one. The sample lists around 120,000 clones, approximately 80% occurring once. Sequencing was done on a sample of PBMCs. All receptors derive from a girl aged 2-10 years in good health and CMV-seronegative. Both conserved end residues are part of each CDR3. The order of the fields is CDR3 protein, CDR3 DNA, D gene, V gene, clone size, CDR3 length, J gene. D genes are given only for firm matches. Size is omitted from some rows. Given values are once, few, many or a class for expanded clones.

CDR3 protein: CASSTQTGANTEAFF
CDR3 DNA: TGTGCCAGTAGTACGCAAACAGGGGCCAACACTGAAGCTTTCTTT
D gene: TRBD1
V gene: TRBV19
clone size: NA
CDR3 length: 15
J gene: TRBJ1-1

CDR3 protein: CASRPQGSPYNEQFF
CDR3 DNA: TGTGCCAGCAGACCCCAGGGGTCCCCCTACAATGAGCAGTTCTTC
D gene: NA
V gene: TRBV14
clone size: NA
CDR3 length: 15
J gene: TRBJ2-1

CDR3 protein: CASSQGHIDTQYF
CDR3 DNA: TGCGCCAGCAGCCAAGGGCACATAGATACGCAGTATTTT
D gene: NA
V gene: TRBV4-1
clone size: NA
CDR3 length: 13
J gene: TRBJ2-3

CDR3 protein: CASSQDLQGQGNEQFF
CDR3 DNA: TGCGCCAGCAGCCAAGATCTGCAGGGGCAGGGGAATGAGCAGTTCTTC
D gene: NA
V gene: TRBV4-1
clone size: NA
CDR3 length: 16
J gene: TRBJ2-1

CDR3 protein: CASSIGPTVNYGYTF
CDR3 DNA: TGTGCCAGTAGTATAGGTCCGACAGTTAACTATGGCTACACCTTC
D gene: NA
V gene: TRBV19
clone size: NA
CDR3 length: 15
J gene: TRBJ1-2

CDR3 protein: CASPTIRTEHNSPLHF
CDR3 DNA: TGTGCCAGCCCTACTATACGGACAGAACACAATTCACCCCTCCACTTT
D gene: NA
V gene: TRBV27
clone size: NA
CDR3 length: 16
J gene: TRBJ1-6

CDR3 protein: CASSGQGKVTGNTIYF
CDR3 DNA: TGTGCCAGCAGCGGACAGGGTAAAGTAACTGGAAACACCATATATTTT
D gene: TRBD1
V gene: TRBV9
clone size: NA
CDR3 length: 16
J gene: TRBJ1-3

CDR3 protein: CASSLVSHYSPPHNQPQHF
CDR3 DNA: TGTGCCAGCAGCTTGGTAAGCCACTACTCGCCTCCCCACAATCAGCCCCAGCATTTT
D gene: NA
V gene: TRBV5-6
clone size: once
CDR3 length: 19
J gene: TRBJ1-5

CDR3 protein: CASSTGQGGVTEAFF
CDR3 DNA: TGTGCCAGTAGTACCGGACAGGGGGGTGTAACTGAAGCTTTCTTT
D gene: TRBD1
V gene: TRBV19
clone size: NA
CDR3 length: 15
J gene: TRBJ1-1

CDR3 protein: CASSLMLSGRLGNEQFF
CDR3 DNA: TGTGCCAGCAGTTTAATGCTTAGCGGGAGATTAGGGAATGAGCAGTTCTTC
D gene: TRBD2
V gene: TRBV27
clone size: NA
CDR3 length: 17
J gene: TRBJ2-1

CDR3 protein: CASSGDNQETQYF
CDR3 DNA: TGTGCCAGCAGCGGGGACAACCAAGAGACCCAGTACTTC
D gene: NA
V gene: TRBV9
clone size: NA
CDR3 length: 13
J gene: TRBJ2-5

CDR3 protein: CARQGDEQFF
CDR3 DNA: TGTGCCAGACAGGGTGATGAGCAGTTCTTC
D gene: NA
V gene: TRBV19
clone size: NA
CDR3 length: 10
J gene: TRBJ2-1

CDR3 protein: CASSSPDRGNYEQYF
CDR3 DNA: TGTGCCAGCAGCTCCCCGGACAGGGGAAACTACGAGCAGTACTTC
D gene: TRBD1
V gene: TRBV11-2
clone size: NA
CDR3 length: 15
J gene: TRBJ2-7

CDR3 protein: CASSVGQGAYNEQFF
CDR3 DNA: TGTGCCAGCAGCGTAGGACAGGGGGCCTACAATGAGCAGTTCTTC
D gene: TRBD1
V gene: TRBV9
clone size: once
CDR3 length: 15
J gene: TRBJ2-1

CDR3 protein: CASSQAYGTVYNEQFF
CDR3 DNA: TGTGCCAGCAGCCAAGCATACGGGACAGTTTACAATGAGCAGTTCTTC
D gene: TRBD1
V gene: TRBV14
clone size: NA
CDR3 length: 16
J gene: TRBJ2-1